A single sample gave rise to the 25 T cell receptor beta chains below, sequenced in a study of technical replicates of blood from several donors. This table comes from immunoSEQ multiplex PCR, and its TCRdb copy is limited to in-frame clones, with some not included. The sample holds about 61,000 clones; around 97% are singletons and the top ten take just under 0.2%. Sequenced sample: T cells isolated from PBMCs. These receptors came from a human donor in good health.

This sequence joins TRBV10-3 and TRBJ2-3; D is uncertain. Germline V gene data show CDR1 as ENHRY and CDR2 as SYGVKD. Trimming pared 7 bases from V and 2 bases from J, leaving 13 bases between. This CDR3 has 14 residues. CDR3 residues: CAINLQISTDTQYF. CDR3 bases: TGTGCCATCAATCTGCAGATATCCACAGATACGCAGTATTTT.

The chain joins TRBV15 to TRBJ1-6, with a tentative D call TRBD1 (6 bases). Trimming left V 1 base short and J 14 bases short, with 12 bases between. CDR3 length equals 13 residues. Germline V CDR1 and CDR2: LNHNV, YYDKDF (reference sequence). CDR3 protein: CATSRAPQGTLHF. The CDR3 nucleotides read TGTGCCACCAGCAGAGCTCCCCAGGGGACCCTCCACTTT. The full variable domain, completed using reference TRBV15 and TRBJ1-6, is DAMVIQNPRYQVTQFGKPVTLSCSQTLNHNVMYWYQQKSSQAPKLLFHYYDKDFNNEADTPDNFQSRRPNTSFCFLDIRSPGLGDTAMYLCATSRAPQGTLHFGNGTRLTVT.

The V gene is TRBV5-6, the J gene TRBJ1-2; 12 positions match TRBD1. There are 16 residues in the CDR3. CDR1 and CDR2 from the germline V gene are SGHDT and YYEEEE. V lost 4 bases and J lost 1; bases outside the gene matches: 5. The CDR3, as DNA: TGTGCCAGCAGCGGGACAGGGGGCAGGTATAACTATGGCTACACCTTC. This gives the protein CASSGTGGRYNYGYTF.

The V and J genes are TRBV6-5 and TRBJ2-2, with D possibly TRBD2 on 6 matching bases. V was clipped by 5 bases and J by 7 bases, with 14 bases between them. The CDR3 is 14 amino acids. Germline V gene data show CDR1 as MNHEY and CDR2 as SVGAGI. The CDR3 coding sequence is TGTGCCAGCAGTCCGTTTGGCGGGGTCGGGGAGCTGTTTTTT. Translation: CASSPFGGVGELFF.

This clone was picked up one time. The chain carries TRBV5-4 and TRBJ1-1; D unclear. The CDR3 is 14 amino acids. Looked up from germline, CDR1 is SGHNT and CDR2 is YYREEE (reference sequence). V was pared by 5 bases and J by 1 base, with 12 bases between. In nucleotides, the CDR3 is TGTGCCAGCAGACGTGAGCTAGGGAACACTGAAGCTTTCTTT. It specifies CASRRELGNTEAFF.

As for this clone: At one boundary the junction diverges from the germline segment, which might be a read error. The CDR3 coding sequence is TGTGCTAGCAGCACAAGACAGGGCCTTAGCACCGGGGAGCTGTTTTTT. Translation gives CASSTRQGLSTGELFF. V usage is TRBV7-7 and J usage is TRBJ2-2, with 7 bases identical to TRBD1. The CDR3 consists of 16 residues. Germline V lookup: CDR1 SSHAT, CDR2 FNYEAQ (reference sequence).

The chain employs TRBV6-5 and TRBJ2-7, with a tentative D call TRBD1 (6 bases). The CDR3 totals 15 residues. Germline CDR1 is MNHEY and CDR2 is SVGAGI. V gave up 6 bases and J gave up 7 bases, with 22 bases separating them. CDR3 DNA sequence: TGTGCCAGCAGGACCGACAGGCGAGCCGTGGGGGAGCAGTACTTC. Protein product: CASRTDRRAVGEQYF.

The rearrangement uses TRBV11-3 and TRBJ2-2; perhaps TRBD2 as D (5 bases). Germline V CDR1 and CDR2: SGHNT, YENEEA. Trimming stripped 1 base from V and 3 bases from J, with 12 bases between. The length of the CDR3 is 16 residues. The CDR3 bases are TGTGCCAGCAGCTTAGGTCTAGGGAGAGACACCGGGGAGCTGTTTTTT. Protein: CASSLGLGRDTGELFF.

V and J are TRBV18 and TRBJ1-5, with D hard to call. The CDR3 has 18 amino acids. CDR1 is KGHSH and CDR2 is LQKENI in the germline V gene. V gave up 1 base and J gave up 4 bases, with 20 bases separating them. The CDR3 loop is CASSPRGVGRVRNQPQHF. As DNA, the CDR3 is TGTGCCAGCTCACCACGGGGAGTTGGGAGAGTTCGGAATCAGCCCCAGCATTTT. The entire variable domain, with the rest obtained from reference TRBV18 and TRBJ1-5, is as follows: NAGVMQNPRHLVRRRGQEARLRCSPMKGHSHVYWYRQLPEEGLKFMVYLQKENIIDESGMPKERFSAEFPKEGPSILRIQQVVRGDSAAYFCASSPRGVGRVRNQPQHFGDGTRLSIL.

The chain carries TRBV6-4 and TRBJ1-1; unclear D gene. CDR3 length: 15 residues. CDR1 and CDR2 from the germline V gene are MRHNA and SNTAGT. The V and J ends lost 0 bases and 1 base respectively, with 9 bases between them. The CDR3 sequence is CASSDSYASNTEAFF. The CDR3 DNA is TGTGCCAGCAGTGACTCCTATGCTTCGAACACTGAAGCTTTCTTT.

The chain combines TRBV7-9 with TRBJ1-1; 7 positions match TRBD1. CDR1 and CDR2 from the germline V gene are SEHNR and FQNEAQ (reference sequence). The CDR3 spans 19 residues. J was trimmed by 1 base and V by 5 bases; bases with no gene match: 19. The CDR3 nucleotides read TGTGCCAGCAGCCGCGACAGGGCCTCACGTACCATCCCGAACACTGAAGCTTTCTTT. Protein: CASSRDRASRTIPNTEAFF.

This clone was seen only once. V usage is TRBV30 and J usage is TRBJ2-5; no firm D call. CDR3 length equals 13 residues. The germline V and J ends were trimmed by 4 bases and 1 base, with 10 bases remaining between them. Germline loops: CDR1 GTSNPN, CDR2 SVGIG (reference sequence). The CDR3 region is CAWMRQTQETQYF. The CDR3 DNA reads TGTGCCTGGATGAGGCAGACCCAAGAGACCCAGTACTTC.

This clone was observed once. This rearrangement joins TRBV7-9 to TRBJ2-1; 11 positions match TRBD2. This CDR3 region has 15 residues. Germline V gives CDR1 SEHNR, CDR2 FQNEAQ (reference sequence). With 4 bases clipped from V and 7 bases from J, the junction kept 6 bases outside the gene matches. This CDR3 reads CASSSLLAGGNEQFF. As DNA, the CDR3 is TGTGCCAGCAGCTCTCTGCTAGCGGGGGGTAATGAGCAGTTCTTC.

Note on this clone: Other DNA sequences in the sample encode the same CDR3. The J gene is TRBJ2-1, the V gene TRBV5-1; a possible D gene is TRBD2 (6 bases). V was pared by 4 bases and J by 9 bases, with 11 bases between. The CDR3 is made up of 12 amino acids. Germline values: CDR1 SGHRS, CDR2 YFSETQ. CDR3 sequence reads: CASSPLGGEQFF. The CDR3 bases are TGCGCCAGCAGCCCGCTCGGGGGTGAGCAGTTCTTC.

The chain carries TRBV4-1 and TRBJ1-2; D possibly corresponds to TRBD1 (6 bases). V lost 3 bases, J lost 2 bases, and 10 bases lay in between. Germline-derived CDR1 and CDR2 are MGHRA and YSYEKL. The CDR3 is 14 residues long. As DNA, the CDR3 is TGCGCCAGCAGCCACCCGGACAGAAACTATGGCTACACCTTC. It codes for CASSHPDRNYGYTF.

CDR3 nucleotide sequence: TGCGCCAGCAGCTCGGGAACAGGGCTCCTCAATGAGCAGTTCTTC. Protein sequence: CASSSGTGLLNEQFF. This chain uses TRBV5-1 with TRBJ2-1; D perhaps matches TRBD1 (6 bases). CDR3 length: 15 amino acids. Trimming cost V 3 bases and J 6 bases, with 16 bases left between them. The germline CDR1 and CDR2 sequences are SGHRS and YFSETQ. The full variable domain, in which reference TRBV5-1 and TRBJ2-1 provide the parts outside the CDR3, is KAGVTQTPRYLIKTRGQQVTLSCSPISGHRSVSWYQQTPGQGLQFLFEYFSETQRNKGNFPGRFSGRQFSNSRSEMNVSTLELGDSALYLCASSSGTGLLNEQFFGPGTRLTVL.

This chain connects TRBV2 to TRBJ2-4; possible D gene TRBD2, 5 bases. V was pared by 6 bases and J by 5 bases, with 8 bases between. The CDR3 spans 12 residues. In germline, CDR1 is SNHLY, CDR2 FYNNEI. The CDR3 loop is CASRRTQNIQYF. In DNA form, the CDR3 reads TGTGCCAGCAGAAGGACTCAAAACATTCAGTACTTC.

The gene calls are TRBV27 and TRBJ1-2, with 8 bases aligning to TRBD1. The CDR3 consists of 15 residues. The V segment lost 1 base and the J segment 8 bases; nucleotides outside the gene matches: 9. CDR1 and CDR2 from the germline V gene are MNHEY and SMNVEV (reference sequence). The CDR3 DNA is TGTGCCAGCAGTTTATTTACGGACAGGGCAGACGGCTACACCTTC. Translation gives CASSLFTDRADGYTF.

This chain joins TRBV7-9 and TRBJ1-5, with a weak D call TRBD1 (5 bases). The CDR3 length is 14 residues. The V end was cut by 1 base, the J end by 1 base, with 5 bases between. Germline CDR1 is SEHNR and CDR2 is FQNEAQ (reference sequence). The CDR3 DNA reads as TGTGCCAGCAGCTTAGGACAGAGCAATCAGCCCCAGCATTTT. It translates to CASSLGQSNQPQHF.

The V and J genes are TRBV9 and TRBJ2-7; 9 bases line up with TRBD2. Losses at the gene ends were 0 bases for V and 3 bases for J; bases not matched to a gene: 4. Per the germline V gene, CDR1 is SGDLS and CDR2 is YYNGEE. The length of the CDR3 is 15 residues. The CDR3 DNA is TGTGCCAGCAGCGTAGGGGCTAGCGGGGTCTACGAGCAGTACTTC. Translating gives CASSVGASGVYEQYF.

This chain links TRBV28 with TRBJ2-2; no reliable D call. V dropped 5 bases and J dropped 13 bases, with 11 bases sitting between them. From germline, CDR1 is MDHEN and CDR2 SYDVKM. The CDR3 totals 11 residues. CDR3 region: CASSRSTGLFF. The CDR3 nucleotides read TGTGCCAGCAGTCGCTCCACGGGGCTGTTTTTT.

J is TRBJ2-3 and V is TRBV11-2; 8 nucleotides line up with TRBD1. The germline CDR1 and CDR2 sequences are SGHAT and FQNNGV. V lost 5 bases, J lost 5 bases, and 9 bases stayed unmatched. This CDR3 has 15 residues. The CDR3 region has the DNA TGTGCCAGCAGCGCGGTAACAGGGGGTTTAGATACGCAGTATTTT. It yields the protein CASSAVTGGLDTQYF.

The chain links TRBV7-2 to TRBJ2-2; D remains unclear. This CDR3 spans 14 amino acids. V was trimmed by 7 bases and J by 4 bases, leaving 13 bases between them. Germline CDR1 is SGHTA and CDR2 is FQGNSA. This CDR3 is CASIDKWSTGELFF. CDR3 DNA sequence: TGTGCCAGCATCGATAAGTGGAGCACCGGGGAGCTGTTTTTT.

The rearrangement links TRBV7-6 to TRBJ1-5; D gene ambiguous. CDR3 length: 15 residues. Trimming stripped 1 base from V and 0 bases from J, with 7 bases between. Germline values: CDR1 SGHVS, CDR2 FNYEAQ. The CDR3 loop is CASSLGSYSNQPQHF. The DNA of the CDR3 is TGTGCCAGCAGCTTAGGGAGTTATAGCAATCAGCCCCAGCATTTT.

The chain couples TRBV28 to TRBJ2-3; weak D call: TRBD2 (6 bases). Looked up from germline, CDR1 is MDHEN and CDR2 is SYDVKM. V gave up 5 bases and J gave up 0 bases, with 12 bases separating them. CDR3 length: 15 residues. The CDR3 reads CASSGGTPSTDTQYF. In DNA form, the CDR3 reads TGTGCCAGCAGTGGGGGGACTCCCAGCACAGATACGCAGTATTTT.